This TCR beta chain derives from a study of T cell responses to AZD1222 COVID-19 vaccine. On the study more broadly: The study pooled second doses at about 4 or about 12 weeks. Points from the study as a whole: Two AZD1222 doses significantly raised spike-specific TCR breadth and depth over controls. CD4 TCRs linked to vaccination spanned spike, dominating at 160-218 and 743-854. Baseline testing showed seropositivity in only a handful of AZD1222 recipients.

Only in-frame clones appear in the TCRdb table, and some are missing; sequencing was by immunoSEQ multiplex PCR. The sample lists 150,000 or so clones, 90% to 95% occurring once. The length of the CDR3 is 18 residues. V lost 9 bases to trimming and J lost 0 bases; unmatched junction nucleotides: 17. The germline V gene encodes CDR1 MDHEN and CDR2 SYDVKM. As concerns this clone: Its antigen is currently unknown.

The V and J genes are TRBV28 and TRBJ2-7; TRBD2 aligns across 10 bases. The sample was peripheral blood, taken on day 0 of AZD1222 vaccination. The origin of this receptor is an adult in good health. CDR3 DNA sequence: TGTGCCAGTCTTCAGGGATGGGCTAGCGGGAGTAGCTCCTACGAGCAGTACTTC. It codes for CASLQGWASGSSSYEQYF. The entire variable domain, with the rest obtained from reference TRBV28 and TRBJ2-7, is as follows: DVKVTQSSRYLVKRTGEKVFLECVQDMDHENMFWYRQDPGLGLRLIYFSYDVKMKEKGDIPEGYSVSREKKERFSLILESASTNQTSMYLCASLQGWASGSSSYEQYFGPGTRLTVT.